Each of the 8 T cell receptor beta chains below was sequenced from the same sample in a study of cytomegalovirus exposure and HLA in healthy donors (dated by TCRdb to 2016 to 2017). Receptor amplification or capture employed the immunoSEQ multiplex PCR assay. A mixture of 60 forward primers for TCR Vbeta segments and 13 reverse primers for TCR Jbeta segments was used in the multiplex PCR. What TCRdb holds here is the immuneACCESS table cut down to in-frame rearrangements. Part of the clones is not present; checked against another copy, under half of the missing clones reflect an unresolved V gene, and the others are unexplained. The sample table records 150,000 to 200,000 clones; over 65% of these occur just once. The ten most abundant clones make up around 2.4% of the sample. The sequencing input was PBMCs. The receptors were sampled from a man aged 55 to 69 in good health and CMV-seronegative.

The DNA for the CDR3 is TGTGCCAGTAGTGTACAGGGGTCTGGGGCCAACGTCCTGACTTTC. Protein: CASSVQGSGANVLTF. The chain is built from TRBV19 and TRBJ2-6; 7 bases line up with TRBD1. Trimming cost V 5 bases and J 1 base; bases outside gene matches: 2. Germline V CDR1 and CDR2: LNHDA, SQIVND (reference sequence). The CDR3 extends over 15 amino acids.

The chain joins TRBV2 to TRBJ2-5, with D perhaps matching TRBD1 (5 bases). Germline CDR1 reads SNHLY; CDR2 reads FYNNEI. The V end was cut by 6 bases, the J end by 0 bases, with 11 bases between. This CDR3 has 14 residues. The CDR3 DNA reads as TGTGCCAGCAGCTCAGGGAAGTACCAAGAGACCCAGTACTTC. This encodes CASSSGKYQETQYF.

The chain is built from TRBV7-9 and TRBJ1-3, with D tentatively TRBD1 (6 bases). Trimming removed 6 bases at V and 2 bases at J, with 14 bases between. Germline CDR1 is SEHNR and CDR2 is FQNEAQ (reference sequence). This CDR3 region has 15 residues. The CDR3 bases are TGTGCCAGCAGGGAACGAACAGGGCCTGGAAACACCATATATTTT. It yields the protein CASRERTGPGNTIYF.

V and J are TRBV7-9 and TRBJ2-7; the D gene is possibly TRBD2 (5 bases). The length of the CDR3 is 14 residues. Germline V gene sequence: CDR1 SEHNR, CDR2 FQNEAQ (reference sequence). Trimming shortened V by 1 base and J by 5 bases, and 12 bases separated the two germline ends. CDR3 amino acids: CASSLVISGNEQYF. For the CDR3, the DNA is TGTGCCAGCAGCTTAGTTATATCGGGGAACGAGCAGTACTTC.

The chain joins TRBV6-1 to TRBJ2-5; 9 bases fit TRBD1. The CDR3 covers 14 residues. CDR1 is MNHNS and CDR2 is SASEGT in the germline V gene. Germline trimming cut 1 base from V and 3 bases from J; bases unmatched to any gene: 0. CDR3 sequence (DNA): TGTGCCAGCAGTGAAGGGACAGGGGAAGAGACCCAGTACTTC. This gives the protein CASSEGTGEETQYF.

The J gene is TRBJ2-1, the V gene TRBV5-8; 13 bases map to TRBD2. This CDR3 spans 15 amino acids. Germline V gene lookup returns CDR1 SGHTS and CDR2 YDEGEE. V dropped 2 bases and J dropped 12; count of bases not matched to a gene: 8. CDR3 in amino acids: CASSLALAGGLSQFF. CDR3 DNA sequence: TGTGCCAGCAGCTTAGCACTAGCGGGGGGGCTTTCGCAGTTCTTC.

This sequence joins TRBV5-1 and TRBJ1-5, with 10 bases aligning to TRBD1. Per germline, CDR1 SGHRS and CDR2 YFSETQ. The CDR3 extends over 15 amino acids. V was clipped by 4 bases and J by 2 bases; unmatched bases: 3. The CDR3 region has the DNA TGCGCCAGCAGCCGGGACAGGGGAGGCAATCAGCCCCAGCATTTT. Translated: CASSRDRGGNQPQHF.

The sample holds a few counts of this clone. This chain connects TRBV29-1 to TRBJ2-5; 8 nucleotides agree with TRBD1. Trimming took 3 bases from V and 1 from J; bases not matched to a gene: 1. Germline CDR1 reads SQVTM; CDR2 reads ANQGSEA. The CDR3 length is 13 residues. DNA for the CDR3: TGCAGCGTTGATGACAGGGGCCAAGAGACCCAGTACTTC. This encodes CSVDDRGQETQYF.